This passage covers 19 T cell receptor beta chains from one sample sequenced in a study of blood T cell repertoires in COVID-19. Only in-frame clones appear in the TCRdb table, and some are missing; sequencing was by immunoSEQ multiplex PCR. The sample consists of about 98,000 clones, roughly 87% of them appearing once. The sample taken for sequencing was peripheral blood. These receptors were taken from a man aged 80 or over with acute or convalescent COVID-19.

This chain links TRBV29-1 with TRBJ1-2, with TRBD1 matching 7 bases. V shed 6 bases, J shed 1 base, and the junction held 8 bases outside the gene matches. CDR1 and CDR2 from the germline V gene are SQVTM and ANQGSEA. The CDR3 spans 14 residues. The CDR3 nucleotides are TGCAGCGTGAAAAAGACAGGGAGTAACTATGGCTACACCTTC. This gives the protein CSVKKTGSNYGYTF.

CDR3 in DNA: TGTGCCACCAGCAGAGATAAGAGGACAGGGGTAAACATTCAGTACTTC. Encoded protein: CATSRDKRTGVNIQYF. The chain carries TRBV15 and TRBJ2-4; TRBD1 matches 9 bases. Losses at the gene ends were 0 bases for V and 6 bases for J; bases not matched to a gene: 6. This CDR3 has 16 amino acids. Germline lookup yields CDR1 LNHNV and CDR2 YYDKDF (reference sequence).

The gene calls are TRBV13 and TRBJ2-1; D is ambiguous. The germline CDR1 and CDR2 sequences are PRHDT and FYEKMQ (reference sequence). There are 12 residues in the CDR3. V lost 5 bases, J lost 5 bases, and 7 bases lay in between. CDR3 nucleotide sequence: TGTGCCAGCAGCCGGGTAGACAATGAGCAGTTCTTC. Protein sequence: CASSRVDNEQFF.

The rearrangement joins TRBV10-3 to TRBJ1-4, with D unresolved. There are 14 residues in the CDR3. CDR1 is ENHRY, CDR2 SYGVKD, per germline. V lost 3 bases and J lost 2, with 7 bases in between. DNA for the CDR3: TGTGCCATCAGTGATTTGGCTACTAATGAAAAACTGTTTTTT. It specifies CAISDLATNEKLFF.

CDR3 sequence: CASSQDQGLGVEQFF. DNA for the CDR3: TGTGCCAGCAGCCAAGATCAGGGGTTGGGAGTTGAGCAGTTCTTC. The chain joins TRBV3-1 (or the pseudogene TRBV3-2) to TRBJ2-1, with D possibly TRBD1 on 6 matching bases. Germline loops: CDR1 LGHDT, CDR2 YNNKEL (reference sequence). The CDR3 is made up of 15 amino acids. Trimming took off 0 bases at V and 9 bases at J, with 15 bases between the two ends.

This clone was detected only a few times. The chain joins TRBV27 to TRBJ2-7; 7 bases line up with TRBD2. The V gene's germline CDR1 is MNHEY and CDR2 SMNVEV (reference sequence). CDR3 length: 12 amino acids. Unmatched junction bases numbered 5, after V lost 3 bases and J lost 9 bases. DNA for the CDR3: TGTGCCAGCAGTTTCCAGCGGGGAAGGCAGTACTTC. Amino acids: CASSFQRGRQYF.

The chain is built from TRBV7-2 and TRBJ2-5; D uncertain. Per the germline V gene, CDR1 is SGHTA and CDR2 is FQGNSA. The CDR3 length is 14 residues. V was shortened by 0 bases and J by 3 bases, with 8 bases between the two germline ends. CDR3 residues: CASSLARLKETQYF. DNA of the CDR3: TGTGCCAGCAGCTTAGCTAGACTCAAAGAGACCCAGTACTTC.

The rearrangement uses TRBV7-2 and TRBJ2-1; D is unclear. CDR3 size: 15 residues. With 2 bases removed from V and 0 bases from J, the gap between germline ends came to 8 bases. Germline CDR1 is SGHTA and CDR2 is FQGNSA. DNA of the CDR3: TGTGCCAGCAGCTTATTCAGGTCCTCCTACAATGAGCAGTTCTTC. Translating gives CASSLFRSSYNEQFF.

This chain connects TRBV19 to TRBJ2-4; weak D call: TRBD2 (7 bases). Trimming cost V 0 bases and J 15 bases, with 18 bases left between them. From germline, CDR1 is LNHDA and CDR2 SQIVND (reference sequence). The CDR3 loop spans 14 amino acids. In DNA form, the CDR3 reads TGTGCCAGTAGTATAGATCAGGTGGGGGGGCTCCCGTACTTC. Translated: CASSIDQVGGLPYF.

The J gene is TRBJ1-5, the V gene TRBV19, with TRBD1 matching 7 bases. The germline gives CDR1 LNHDA, CDR2 SQIVND (reference sequence). V gave up 5 bases and J gave up 9 bases; unmatched junction bases: 4. This CDR3 is built from 12 residues. Here the CDR3 reads CASSDRVAPQHF. The CDR3 nucleotides are TGTGCCAGTAGTGACAGGGTTGCGCCCCAGCATTTT.

This clone was found a few times. The chain combines TRBV10-1 with TRBJ1-6; D is unclear. The CDR3 loop spans 11 amino acids. CDR1 WNHNN and CDR2 SYGVQD come from the germline V gene (reference sequence). V gave up 7 bases and J gave up 5 bases, with 3 bases separating them. The CDR3 protein is CASIDNSPLHF. In DNA, the CDR3 is TGCGCCAGCATCGATAATTCACCCCTCCACTTT.

The rearrangement joins TRBV5-1 to TRBJ1-2, with 7 bases that match TRBD1. Germline V gene sequence: CDR1 SGHRS, CDR2 YFSETQ. CDR3 size: 15 residues. V lost 3 bases, J lost 6 bases, and 11 bases stayed unmatched. CDR3 bases: TGCGCCAGCAGCTCCACCCCGACAGGGTGGGATGGCTACACCTTC. Its protein is CASSSTPTGWDGYTF.

The gene calls are TRBV11-3 and TRBJ2-5, with D perhaps TRBD1 (6 bases). The CDR3 spans 15 residues. Trimming left V 5 bases short and J 3 bases short, with 16 bases between. CDR1 and CDR2 from the germline V gene are SGHNT and YENEEA. Here the CDR3 reads CASSPSPDSKETQYF. DNA for the CDR3: TGTGCCAGCAGCCCATCCCCGGACAGTAAAGAGACCCAGTACTTC.

The genes are TRBV27 and TRBJ1-1; TRBD1 might be the D (5 bases). The CDR3 length is 13 residues. The germline V and J ends were trimmed by 6 bases and 4 bases, with 12 bases remaining between them. CDR1 is MNHEY, CDR2 SMNVEV, per germline (reference sequence). The CDR3 spells CASSPIGGTEAFF. The CDR3 bases are TGTGCCAGCAGCCCCATCGGGGGCACTGAAGCTTTCTTT.

This rearrangement joins TRBV27 to TRBJ1-6; TRBD1 matches 7 bases. The CDR3 spans 18 residues. Germline CDR1 and CDR2: MNHEY and SMNVEV (reference sequence). Unmatched junction bases numbered 15, after V lost 2 bases and J lost 8 bases. The CDR3 region has the DNA TGTGCCAGCAGTTTAAGGGAGACAGGGAGAATAAGCGATTCACCCCTCCACTTT. This encodes CASSLRETGRISDSPLHF.

The rearrangement uses TRBV30 and TRBJ1-6; D perhaps matches TRBD1 (6 bases). The CDR3 runs to 14 residues. V was shortened by 0 bases and J by 7 bases, with 10 bases between the two germline ends. Germline V gene sequence: CDR1 GTSNPN, CDR2 SVGIG (reference sequence). The chain's CDR3 is CAWSVYRENSPLHF. In DNA form, the CDR3 reads TGTGCCTGGAGTGTCTACAGGGAAAATTCACCCCTCCACTTT.

Turning to this clone: The same CDR3 also results from other DNA sequences found in this sample. This rearrangement joins TRBV11-2 to TRBJ2-3; 8 bases agree with TRBD2. The CDR3 extends over 15 amino acids. J gave up 4 bases and V 0 bases, and 3 bases lay outside the gene matches. CDR1 and CDR2 from the germline V gene are SGHAT and FQNNGV. The DNA of the CDR3 is TGTGCCAGCAGCTTAGAAGGAGCGGGGGCAGATACGCAGTATTTT. This translates into CASSLEGAGADTQYF.

J is TRBJ2-7 and V is TRBV10-1, with 14 nucleotides matching TRBD2. The CDR3 consists of 16 residues. V trimming: 2 bases; J trimming: 5 bases; junction bases outside the gene matches: 5. The V gene's germline CDR1 is WNHNN and CDR2 SYGVQD (reference sequence). CDR3 region: CASSEGTSGSRDEQYF. CDR3 nucleotide sequence: TGCGCCAGCAGTGAGGGGACTAGCGGGAGCAGGGACGAGCAGTACTTC.

In this sample, this clone turned up a few times. This chain links TRBV30 with TRBJ2-1; D is possibly TRBD2 (6 bases). Trimming took 2 bases from V and 1 from J, leaving 15 bases between them. The CDR3 is 16 residues long. CDR1 is GTSNPN, CDR2 SVGIG, per germline (reference sequence). CDR3 coding DNA: TGTGCCTGGAGTTCCCGACTAGAGTGGTCCTACAATGAGCAGTTCTTC. Translating it yields CAWSSRLEWSYNEQFF.